The clone carrying this T cell receptor beta chain was seen only a few times. Its specificity is not known. This entry belongs to a study of T cells in Graves' hyperthyroidism and ophthalmopathy. As for the study in general: Pretreatment peripheral blood was obtained at initial diagnosis. Points from the study as a whole: Blood also carried most thyroid clonotypes expanded above 0.001.

From RNA transcripts, TCR beta CDR3 regions were amplified. RT-PCR in the first round (using the HTBI primer set) targeted the TCR CDR3. TCRdb reprocessed the multiplex PCR reads via MiXCR and lists one record per CDR3 protein. The sample lists over 500,000 distinct CDR3 sequences; 12% to 15% were seen once. Uncontrolled infection, other autoimmune disease, pregnancy or lactation barred patients from enrollment. The CDR3 covers 15 residues. The V gene end was trimmed by 5 bases and the J gene end by 6 bases; junction bases not matched to a gene: 6. The germline V gene has CDR1 MNHEY and CDR2 SMNVEV (reference sequence).

This clonotype originated in a woman aged 40 to 50 with Graves' hyperthyroidism. The sample comprised blood. V usage is TRBV27 and J usage is TRBJ2-2; TRBD1 agrees at 10 bases. The CDR3 reads CASSPRQGAPGELFF. CDR3 sequence (DNA): TGTGCCAGCAGTCCAAGACAGGGGGCGCCCGGGGAGCTGTTTTTT.